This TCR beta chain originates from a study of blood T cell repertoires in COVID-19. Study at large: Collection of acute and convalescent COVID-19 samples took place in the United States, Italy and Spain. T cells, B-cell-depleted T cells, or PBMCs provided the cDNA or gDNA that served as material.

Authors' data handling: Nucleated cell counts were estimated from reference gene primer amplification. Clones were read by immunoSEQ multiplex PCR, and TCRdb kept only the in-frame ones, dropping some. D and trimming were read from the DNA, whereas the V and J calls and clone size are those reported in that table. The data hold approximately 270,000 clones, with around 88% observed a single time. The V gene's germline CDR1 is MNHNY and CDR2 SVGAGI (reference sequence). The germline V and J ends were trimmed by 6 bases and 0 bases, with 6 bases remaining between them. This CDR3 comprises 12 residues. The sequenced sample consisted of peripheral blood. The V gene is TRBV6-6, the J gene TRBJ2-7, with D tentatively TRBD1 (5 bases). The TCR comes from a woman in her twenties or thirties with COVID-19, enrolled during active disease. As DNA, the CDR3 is TGTGCCAGCAGGCAGGGCTCCTACGAGCAGTACTTC. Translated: CASRQGSYEQYF.